This TCR beta chain was captured in a study of T cells after yellow fever vaccination. About the research overall: Libraries from low-cell-number fractions were prepared with the SMART-Seq v4 Ultra Low Input RNA kit. General study results and limits: Post-booster reappearance was seen for most primary-vaccination clones (about 96% CD4, around 90% CD8).

This clonotype has ten or more counts. Its target is not known. This CDR3 has 17 residues. Trimming at V came to 7 bases and at J to 2 bases, leaving 11 bases not matched to a gene. The germline V gene encodes CDR1 SGHAT and CDR2 FQNNGV. Generation of TCR cDNA used 5'RACE template switching (which added a universal primer site and UMIs). TCRdb fed the 5' RACE reads into MiXCR, producing one record per CDR3 protein. The table records about 130,000 distinct CDR3 sequences, roughly 6.7% of them present only once. The sequence was collected from a young man who received the YFV17D yellow fever vaccine. This specimen was CD4+ T cells sorted from PBMCs, taken roughly 10 days after the first yellow fever vaccination. The rearrangement joins TRBV11-2 to TRBJ2-5; TRBD2 matches 12 bases. This chain's CDR3 is CASTLGWTSGAQETQYF. The CDR3, as DNA: TGTGCCAGCACCCTAGGTTGGACTAGCGGGGCACAAGAGACCCAGTACTTC.